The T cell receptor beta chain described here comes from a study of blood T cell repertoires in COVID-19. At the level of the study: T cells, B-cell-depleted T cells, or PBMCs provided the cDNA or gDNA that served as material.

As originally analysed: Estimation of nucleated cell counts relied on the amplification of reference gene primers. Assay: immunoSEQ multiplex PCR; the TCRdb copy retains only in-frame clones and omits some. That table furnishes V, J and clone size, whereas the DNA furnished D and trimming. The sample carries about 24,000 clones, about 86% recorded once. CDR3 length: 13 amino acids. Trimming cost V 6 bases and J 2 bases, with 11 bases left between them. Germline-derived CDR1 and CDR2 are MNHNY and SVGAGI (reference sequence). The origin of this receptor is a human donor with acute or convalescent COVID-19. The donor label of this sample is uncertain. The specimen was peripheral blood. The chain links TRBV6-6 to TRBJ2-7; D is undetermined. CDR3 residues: CASRLSPPYEQYF. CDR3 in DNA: TGTGCCAGCAGACTCTCTCCTCCCTACGAGCAGTACTTC.